Listed below are T cell receptor beta chains from one sample, sequenced in a study of glioma-infiltrating T cells after dendritic cell vaccination. Measured with immunoSEQ multiplex PCR; TCRdb has only the in-frame clones, and not every one. Counted here are fewer than 90,000 clones, roughly 80% occurring once; the ten biggest clones make up 6.8%. The input for sequencing was blood, taken after dendritic cell vaccination. The origin of the receptors is a human donor with glioblastoma. The CDR3 runs from the conserved cysteine through the conserved F or W. A D gene is named only where the DNA matches it firmly. Size values are once, few and many counts, or a class for expanded clones, and some rows have none.

J gene,V gene,clone size,D gene,CDR3 DNA,CDR3 protein
TRBJ1-2,TRBV4-1,.,TRBD1,TGCGCCAGCAGCCAAGCTCTGGACAGGGCCCTTGGCTACACCTTC,CASSQALDRALGYTF
TRBJ2-3,TRBV7-9,.,.,TGTGCCAGCAGCTTAGCGGTCTCCCAAACTCCTAGCACAGATACGCAGTATTTT,CASSLAVSQTPSTDTQYF
TRBJ1-5,TRBV18,few,TRBD1,TGTGCCAGCTCACTGGGACAGCGATTAATCAATGGGCCCCAGCATTTT,CASSLGQRLINGPQHF
TRBJ1-5,TRBV6-5,.,.,TGTGCCAGCAGACGTGAGGGTGAAAATCAGCCCCAGCATTTT,CASRREGENQPQHF
TRBJ1-1,TRBV10-3,once,.,TGTGCCATCACTAGACAGGAGAACACTGAAGCTTTCTTT,CAITRQENTEAFF
TRBJ2-3,TRBV7-2,once,.,TGTGCCAGCAGCTTAAGGGCGGGGAATTCGCAGTATTTT,CASSLRAGNSQYF
TRBJ1-2,TRBV5-1,once,.,TGCGCCAGCAGCCCGAGTAGTCAGGGGTATGGCTACACCTTC,CASSPSSQGYGYTF
TRBJ1-2,TRBV9,.,.,TGTGCCAGCAGGGCGGGGGGTTCTTCTAACTATGGCTACACCTTC,CASRAGGSSNYGYTF
TRBJ1-3,TRBV9,.,.,TGTGCCAGCAGTCCCCAGGGCTCTGGAAACACCATATATTTT,CASSPQGSGNTIYF
TRBJ1-5,TRBV27,.,.,TGTGCCAGCAGTTTCAGAGGGCCCTATAGCAATCAGCCCCAGCATTTT,CASSFRGPYSNQPQHF
TRBJ1-1,TRBV4-3,.,.,TGCGCCAGCAGCCAAGATGGGGGGGTGGGTGAAGCTTTCTTT,CASSQDGGVGEAFF
TRBJ2-5,TRBV13,.,TRBD1,TGTGCCAGCAGCTTAGACAGGGGCGCAGGAGAGACCCAGTACTTC,CASSLDRGAGETQYF
TRBJ1-2,TRBV4-2,once,TRBD1,TGTGCCAGCAGCCAAGAAGTAACAGGGGTCTATGGCTACACCTTC,CASSQEVTGVYGYTF
TRBJ2-3,TRBV7-3,.,.,TGTGCCAGCAGCTTGAACGGGGGAGGCGATACGCAGTATTTT,CASSLNGGGDTQYF
TRBJ1-1,TRBV9,.,TRBD1,TGTGCCAGCAGCGCGGCGACAGGGCTGAACACTGAAGCTTTCTTT,CASSAATGLNTEAFF
TRBJ2-1,TRBV19,.,TRBD2,TGTGCCAGTAGTATAGATCCAAGCGGGGGGGCCCCTTGGGATGAGCAGTTCTTC,CASSIDPSGGAPWDEQFF
TRBJ1-2,TRBV7-2,.,TRBD1,TGTGCCAGCAGCCTTATAAGGACAGGGCTGCGCTATGGCTACACCTTC,CASSLIRTGLRYGYTF
TRBJ1-4,TRBV6-5,.,.,TGTGCCAGCAGCTTCTCTAGTCTCGAAAAACTGTTTTTT,CASSFSSLEKLFF
TRBJ2-7,TRBV10-3,.,.,TGTGCCATCAGTGAGTCAGGCGGTCTCTACGAGCAGTACTTC,CAISESGGLYEQYF
TRBJ1-5,TRBV10-2,.,TRBD1,TGCGCCAGCAGTTTTGAGACAGGGAGCAATCAGCCCCAGCATTTT,CASSFETGSNQPQHF
TRBJ1-6,TRBV5-1,.,TRBD1,TGCGCCAGCAGCTTAGGACAGGGTGGTTATTCACCCCTCCACTTT,CASSLGQGGYSPLHF
TRBJ1-6,TRBV27,.,.,TGTGCCAGCAGTTTTCGGCGGGTGCACTCACCCCTCCACTTT,CASSFRRVHSPLHF
TRBJ2-1,TRBV2,.,TRBD2,TGTGCCAGCAGGTCCACTAGCGGGGGCAGGAATGAGCAGTTCTTC,CASRSTSGGRNEQFF
TRBJ2-2,TRBV11-2,.,TRBD2,TGTGCCAGCAGCGCTTCGGGGGGCACCGGGGAGCTGTTTTTT,CASSASGGTGELFF
TRBJ2-7,TRBV6-1,few,TRBD1,TGTGCCAGCAGTGCTCCTCGCGGGACAGGGGGTTCCAAGCAGTACTTC,CASSAPRGTGGSKQYF